The 18 T cell receptor beta chains below come from one sample, sequenced in a study of Graves' ophthalmopathy and Graves' hyperthyroidism. TCR beta CDR3 amplification used RNA transcripts. HTBI primers were employed in first-round RT-PCR, then a second-round multiplex PCR followed. Each CDR3 protein gets one entry after TCRdb re-called the multiplex PCR reads with MiXCR. Among about half a million distinct CDR3 sequences, approximately 15% were seen once, and the ten largest hold roughly 10%. Sequenced material: blood. These receptor sequences come from a woman aged 30 to 39 with Graves' ophthalmopathy.

The chain carries TRBV12-3 or TRBV12-4 and TRBJ2-5; 13 bases map to TRBD2. Germline trimming cut 5 bases from V and 0 bases from J; bases unmatched to any gene: 6. CDR3 size: 17 residues. Here the CDR3 DNA reads TGTGCCAGCAGTGCGGGGACTAGCGGGACGTACCAAGAGACCCAGTACTTC. Translation gives CASSAGTSGTYQETQYF.

As concerns this clonotype: Mismatch with germline at one junction end may stem from a read error. V is TRBV28 and J is TRBJ2-7; D is unclear. This CDR3 has 13 residues. Germline assignment: CDR1 MDHEN and CDR2 SYDVKM. The CDR3: CASSWLGSYERYF. The CDR3 DNA reads TGTGCCAGCAGCTGGTTGGGGTCCTACGAGCGGTACTTC.

This clonotype appeared many times. The chain employs TRBV6-5 and TRBJ2-5; D gene unclear. V was shortened by 0 bases and J by 5 bases, with 13 bases between the two germline ends. The CDR3 totals 15 residues. Germline assignment: CDR1 MNHEY and CDR2 SVGAGI. The CDR3 protein is CASSYSQGGWETQYF. The CDR3 DNA sequence: TGTGCCAGCAGTTACTCGCAAGGCGGTTGGGAGACCCAGTACTTC.

Comments on this clonotype: A much more abundant neighbour one base away suggests this may be a read error. The rearrangement uses TRBV12-5 and TRBJ2-7; TRBD1 might be the D (6 bases). The ends were cut back, 6 bases at V and 6 bases at J, with 18 bases in the middle. The germline CDR1 and CDR2 sequences are LGHNT and FRNRAP. This CDR3 has 14 residues. The DNA of the CDR3 is TGTGCTAGTGGCCTCGACAGGTGGCAATCCGAGCAGTACTTC. This gives the protein CASGLDRWQSEQYF.

This clonotype was detected only a few times. Mismatch with germline at one junction end may stem from a read error. This chain joins TRBV6-1 and TRBJ1-1, with TRBD1 as a possible D gene (6 bases). The CDR3 is 14 amino acids. The germline V gene encodes CDR1 MNHNS and CDR2 SASEGT. The CDR3 reads CASREGGGNTEAFF. The CDR3 coding sequence is TGTGCCAGCAGGGAAGGGGGGGGGAACACTGAAGCTTTCTTT.

This clonotype was seen at least ten times. The chain is built from TRBV6-1 and TRBJ2-7; perhaps TRBD2 as D (6 bases). The CDR3 runs 11 residues. From germline, CDR1 is MNHNS and CDR2 SASEGT. V dropped 11 bases and J dropped 3 bases, with 11 bases sitting between them. Written as DNA, the CDR3 is TGTGCCGGGGGACTCCTCTACGAGCAGTACTTC. Protein: CAGGLLYEQYF.

This clonotype was recorded at least ten times. The chain joins TRBV2 to TRBJ1-2; D remains unclear. The CDR3 consists of 13 residues. Germline V CDR1 and CDR2: SNHLY, FYNNEI. Trimming took off 4 bases at V and 4 bases at J, with 10 bases between the two ends. CDR3 residues: CASSATGIYGYTF. DNA for the CDR3: TGTGCCAGCAGTGCCACGGGAATCTATGGCTACACCTTC.

The table lists this clonotype with many counts. The chain couples TRBV6-1 to TRBJ1-2; D unresolved. Trimming stripped 2 bases from V and 4 bases from J, with 14 bases between. Germline V gene sequence: CDR1 MNHNS, CDR2 SASEGT. CDR3 length: 15 amino acids. The CDR3 reads CASSEKARPIYGYTF. For the CDR3, the DNA is TGTGCCAGCAGTGAAAAAGCCAGGCCCATCTATGGCTACACCTTC.

The table lists this clonotype with many counts. The V call is TRBV10-3, the J call TRBJ1-6, with D possibly matching TRBD1 (5 bases). Trimming stripped 4 bases from V and 10 bases from J, with 11 bases between. This CDR3 has 13 amino acids. Germline V gives CDR1 ENHRY, CDR2 SYGVKD. The CDR3 here is CAISVEGASPLHF. The CDR3 nucleotides read TGTGCCATCAGTGTGGAAGGGGCCTCACCCCTCCACTTT.

This clonotype has at least ten counts. This chain uses TRBV4-1 with TRBJ1-5; TRBD1 is a possible D gene (5 bases). The germline V and J ends were trimmed by 1 base and 2 bases, with 12 bases remaining between them. Germline assignment: CDR1 MGHRA and CDR2 YSYEKL. This CDR3 has 16 amino acids. CDR3 sequence: CASSQGSLGGNQPQHF. DNA of the CDR3: TGCGCCAGCAGCCAAGGCAGCCTGGGGGGCAATCAGCCCCAGCATTTT.

This clonotype has a handful of counts. CDR3 sequence reads: CASSLSASSGGTQYF. Here the CDR3 DNA reads TGTGCCAGCAGTTTATCGGCCTCCTCTGGCGGGACCCAGTACTTC. V and J are TRBV27 and TRBJ2-5, with D unresolved. The CDR3 length is 15 residues. The V gene's germline CDR1 is MNHEY and CDR2 SMNVEV (reference sequence). Trimming left V 0 bases short and J 7 bases short, with 15 bases between.

This clonotype was seen at least ten times. The rearrangement uses TRBV11-2 and TRBJ2-7; the D is unclear. With 7 bases removed from V and 3 bases from J, the gap between germline ends came to 10 bases. Germline V gene data show CDR1 as SGHAT and CDR2 as FQNNGV. The CDR3 is 12 amino acids. The CDR3 bases are TGTGCCAGCACCCAATGGGACTACGAGCAGTACTTC. Translation gives CASTQWDYEQYF.

Points on this clonotype: This could be a read error, since a much larger clone is one nucleotide away. The V call is TRBV12-3 or TRBV12-4, the J call TRBJ1-5; D is perhaps TRBD1 (5 bases). The CDR3 runs 16 residues. The CDR3 nucleotides are TGTGCCAGCAGTTCCGGGACTGATTATAGCAATCGGCCCCAGCATTTT. The encoded protein is CASSSGTDYSNRPQHF.

In this sample, this clonotype turned up many times. The V and J genes are TRBV28 and TRBJ1-5, with 7 positions matching TRBD1. J was trimmed by 5 bases and V by 5 bases; bases with no gene match: 3. Looked up from germline, CDR1 is MDHEN and CDR2 is SYDVKM. The CDR3 extends over 13 amino acids. In DNA form, the CDR3 reads TGTGCCAGCAGTAGACAGGGATATCAGCCCCAGCATTTT. The encoded protein is CASSRQGYQPQHF.

This clonotype was counted many times. The gene calls are TRBV6-2 or TRBV6-3 and TRBJ1-2; 9 nucleotides line up with TRBD1. The ends lost 10 bases at V and 2 bases at J; junction bases unmatched: 5. The CDR3 is made up of 13 amino acids. CDR1 is MNHEY and CDR2 is SVGEGT in the germline V gene. In DNA form, the CDR3 reads TGTGCCACGGGGGACAGGGAGAACTATGGCTACACCTTC. It codes for CATGDRENYGYTF.

Many counts were recorded for this clonotype. V is TRBV6-1 and J is TRBJ1-1, with 8 positions matching TRBD1. Germline lookup yields CDR1 MNHNS and CDR2 SASEGT. The CDR3 consists of 16 residues. The junction had 13 bases not matched to a gene; V was cut back by 7 bases and J by 3 bases. In DNA, the CDR3 is TGTGCCAGCATCCACTCCAGGGGGCGCCGGGACACTGAAGCTTTCTTT. This translates into CASIHSRGRRDTEAFF.

This clonotype was seen ten or more times. The V and J genes are TRBV7-9 and TRBJ1-2, with TRBD1 matching over 7 bases. The CDR3 has 12 residues. Trimming cost V 5 bases and J 6 bases; bases outside gene matches: 3. Germline V CDR1 and CDR2: SEHNR, FQNEAQ (reference sequence). This CDR3 is CASSPTGNGYTF. The CDR3 DNA reads as TGTGCCAGCAGCCCGACAGGGAATGGCTACACCTTC.

V and J are TRBV5-5 and TRBJ1-6; the match to TRBD1 covers 8 bases. The V gene's germline CDR1 is SGHKS and CDR2 YYEKEE (reference sequence). The CDR3 covers 15 residues. J gave up 9 bases and V 4 bases, and 9 bases lay outside the gene matches. CDR3 bases: TGTGCCAGCAGCCTACGGACAGGGCCAGGTTCACCCCTCCACTTT. Its protein product is CASSLRTGPGSPLHF.